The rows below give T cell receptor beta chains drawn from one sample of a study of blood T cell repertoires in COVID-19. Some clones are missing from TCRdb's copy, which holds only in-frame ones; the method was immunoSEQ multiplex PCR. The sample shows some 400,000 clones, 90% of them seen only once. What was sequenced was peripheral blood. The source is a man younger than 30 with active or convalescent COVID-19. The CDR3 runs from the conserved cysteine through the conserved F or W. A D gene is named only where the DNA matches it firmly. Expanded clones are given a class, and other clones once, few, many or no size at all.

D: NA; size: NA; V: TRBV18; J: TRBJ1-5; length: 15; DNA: TGTGCCAGCTCACCTACACAGGTAGGCAATCAGCCCCAGCATTTT; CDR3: CASSPTQVGNQPQHF
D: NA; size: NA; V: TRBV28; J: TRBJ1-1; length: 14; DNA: TGTGCCAGCAGTTTCGAAGGGAGGGGGACTGAAGCTTTCTTT; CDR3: CASSFEGRGTEAFF
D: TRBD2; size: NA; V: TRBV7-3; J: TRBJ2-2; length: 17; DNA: TGTGCCAGCAGACCGGGACTAGCGGGGCCGAACACCGGGGAGCTGTTTTTT; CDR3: CASRPGLAGPNTGELFF
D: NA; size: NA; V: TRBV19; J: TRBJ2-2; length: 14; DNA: TGTGCCAGTACCAATGTGGGGGGCACCGGGGAGCTGTTTTTT; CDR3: CASTNVGGTGELFF
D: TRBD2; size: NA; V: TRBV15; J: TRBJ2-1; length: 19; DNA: TGTGCCACCAGCAGATTGCCGGGACTACCCACCAACGACTACAATGAGCAGTTCTTC; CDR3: CATSRLPGLPTNDYNEQFF
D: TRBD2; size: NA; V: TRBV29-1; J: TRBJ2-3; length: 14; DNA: TGCAGCGTTGTCCGGGGGGGAAGCACAGATACGCAGTATTTT; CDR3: CSVVRGGSTDTQYF
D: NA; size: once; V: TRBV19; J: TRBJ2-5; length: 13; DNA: TGTGCCAGTAGTATAGGGCGGGTAGAGACCCAGTACTTC; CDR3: CASSIGRVETQYF
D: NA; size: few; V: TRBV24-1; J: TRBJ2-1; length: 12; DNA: TGTGCCACCAGTGAACAAAGGGGTGAGCAGTTCTTC; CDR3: CATSEQRGEQFF
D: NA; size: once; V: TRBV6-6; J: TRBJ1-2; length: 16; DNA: TGTGCCAGCGCGGACCCCCTCAGGGGTACGATCTATGGCTACACCTTC; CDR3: CASADPLRGTIYGYTF
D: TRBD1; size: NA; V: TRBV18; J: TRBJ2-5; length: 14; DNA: TGTGCCAGCTCACCTTTGACAGGGGAAGAGACCCAGTACTTC; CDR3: CASSPLTGEETQYF
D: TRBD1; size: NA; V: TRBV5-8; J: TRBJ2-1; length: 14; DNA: TGTGCCAGCAGCTCGCCCGGGACAGGGGGGTGGAAGTTCTTC; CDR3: CASSSPGTGGWKFF
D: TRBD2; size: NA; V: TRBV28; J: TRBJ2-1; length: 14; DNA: TGTGCCAGCAGTCCTCGACTAGCGCCAAATGAGCAGTTCTTC; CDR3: CASSPRLAPNEQFF
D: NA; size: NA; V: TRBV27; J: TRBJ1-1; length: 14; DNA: TGTGCCAGCAGTTTACGGTATATGAACACTGAAGCTTTCTTT; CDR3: CASSLRYMNTEAFF
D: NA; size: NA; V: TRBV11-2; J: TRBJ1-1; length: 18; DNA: TGTGCCAGCAGCTCCAGCTTGTTGAAGGGGAGGGTTGACACTGAAGCTTTCTTT; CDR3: CASSSSLLKGRVDTEAFF
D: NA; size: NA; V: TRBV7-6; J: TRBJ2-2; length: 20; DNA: TGTGCCAGCAGCCTCGAACATACCTTCTCACAGACTCGGGGCACCGGGGAGCTGTTTTTT; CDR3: CASSLEHTFSQTRGTGELFF
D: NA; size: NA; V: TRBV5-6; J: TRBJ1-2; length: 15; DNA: TGTGCCAGCAGCTCGATGTCCGACAGGTACTATGGCTACACCTTC; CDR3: CASSSMSDRYYGYTF
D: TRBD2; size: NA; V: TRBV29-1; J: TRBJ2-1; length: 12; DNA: TGCAGCGCGGGAGCGGGATACAATGAGCAGTTCTTC; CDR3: CSAGAGYNEQFF
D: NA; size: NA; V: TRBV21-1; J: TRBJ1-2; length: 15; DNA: TGTGCCAGCAGCAAAAGGGACAGGGATATATATGGCTACACCTTC; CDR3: CASSKRDRDIYGYTF
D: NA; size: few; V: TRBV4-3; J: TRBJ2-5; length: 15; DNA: TGCGCCAGCAGCCAACGTTCGGAGGGACGAGAGACCCAGTACTTC; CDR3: CASSQRSEGRETQYF
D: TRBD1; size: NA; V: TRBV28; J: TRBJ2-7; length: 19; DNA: TGTGCCAGCAGTTTATCGCTGTGGGGACAGGGGGCAATTTCCTACGAGCAGTACTTC; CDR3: CASSLSLWGQGAISYEQYF
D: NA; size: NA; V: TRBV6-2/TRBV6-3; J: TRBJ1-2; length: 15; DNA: TGTGCCAGCAGTTACCCGCGACAGCTTAACTATGGCTACACCTTC; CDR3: CASSYPRQLNYGYTF
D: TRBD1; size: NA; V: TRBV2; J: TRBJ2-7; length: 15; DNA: TGTGCCAGCAGCGACCCGGGACAGGGAGTTTACGAGCAGTACTTC; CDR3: CASSDPGQGVYEQYF
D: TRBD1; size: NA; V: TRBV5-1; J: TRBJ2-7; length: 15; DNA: TGCGCCAGCAGCTTGGGGGACAGGGACTCCTACGAGCAGTACTTC; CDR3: CASSLGDRDSYEQYF
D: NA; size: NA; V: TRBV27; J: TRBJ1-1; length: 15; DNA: TGTGCCAGCAGTTTACGGACCGGGGGGGGTGCTGAAGCTTTCTTT; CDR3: CASSLRTGGGAEAFF
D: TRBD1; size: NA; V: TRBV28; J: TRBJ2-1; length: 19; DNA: TGTGCCAGCAGCCGTCCGCCCGGCACGGGACAGGGGGCGCGAAGTGAGCAGTTCTTC; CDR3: CASSRPPGTGQGARSEQFF
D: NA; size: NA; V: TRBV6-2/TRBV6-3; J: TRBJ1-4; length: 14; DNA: TGTGCCAGCAGTTACTCGCCCCGGGATGAAAAACTGTTTTTT; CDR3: CASSYSPRDEKLFF
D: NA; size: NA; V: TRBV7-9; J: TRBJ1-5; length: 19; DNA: TGTGCCAGCAGCTTAGTATGCCAGGGTGGGAACCCTAGCAATCAGCCCCAGCATTTT; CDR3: CASSLVCQGGNPSNQPQHF
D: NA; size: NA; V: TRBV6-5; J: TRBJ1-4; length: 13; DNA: TGTGCCAGCGGGGGGGGAGGAAGGGAAAAACTGTTTTTT; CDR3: CASGGGGREKLFF
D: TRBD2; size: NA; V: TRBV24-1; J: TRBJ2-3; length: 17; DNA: TGTGCCACCAGTGGACTAGCGGGGGCCAGGAACACAGATACGCAGTATTTT; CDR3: CATSGLAGARNTDTQYF
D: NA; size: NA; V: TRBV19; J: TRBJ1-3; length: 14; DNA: TGTGCCAGTAGTATGAGACAGGCTGGAAACACCATATATTTT; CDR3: CASSMRQAGNTIYF
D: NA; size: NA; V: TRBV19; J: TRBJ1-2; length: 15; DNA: TGTGCCAGTAGACCCCGGTTTTATTCTAACTATGGCTACACCTTC; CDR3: CASRPRFYSNYGYTF
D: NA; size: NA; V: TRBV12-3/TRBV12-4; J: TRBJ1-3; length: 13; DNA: TGTGCCAGCAGTTGGGGGCCCGGAAACACCATATATTTT; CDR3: CASSWGPGNTIYF
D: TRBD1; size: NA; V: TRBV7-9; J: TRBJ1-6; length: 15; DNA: TGTGCCAGCAGCCGACAGGGGGATAGGAATTCACCCCTCCACTTT; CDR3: CASSRQGDRNSPLHF
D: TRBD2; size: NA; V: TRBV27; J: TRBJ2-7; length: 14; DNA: TGTGCCAGCAGTGGGCCTAGCGGGAGTTACGAGCAGTACTTC; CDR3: CASSGPSGSYEQYF
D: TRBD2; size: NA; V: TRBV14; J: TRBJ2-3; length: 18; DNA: TGTGCCAGCAGCCAAGAATTTGTTGCGGGAGAGTTCACAGATACGCAGTATTTT; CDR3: CASSQEFVAGEFTDTQYF
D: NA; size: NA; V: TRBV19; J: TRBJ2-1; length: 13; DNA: TGTGCCAGTAGTCCGGACAGTTACAATGAGCAGTTCTTC; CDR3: CASSPDSYNEQFF
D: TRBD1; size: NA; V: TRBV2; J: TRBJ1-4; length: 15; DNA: TGTGCCAGCAGGGGGGACAGTTTGACTAATGAAAAACTGTTTTTT; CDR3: CASRGDSLTNEKLFF
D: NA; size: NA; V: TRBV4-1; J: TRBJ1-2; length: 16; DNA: TGCGCCAGCAGCCAAGAGCCCAGAGGGCTTAACGGTGGCTACACCTTC; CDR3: CASSQEPRGLNGGYTF
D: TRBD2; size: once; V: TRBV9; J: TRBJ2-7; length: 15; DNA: TGTGCCAGCAGCGTGGAGGTAGCGGGAGTAGTGGAGCAGTACTTC; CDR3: CASSVEVAGVVEQYF
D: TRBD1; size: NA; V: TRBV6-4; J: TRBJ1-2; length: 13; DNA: TGTGCCAGCAGCGTAGGGACAGAAGGTGGCTACACCTTC; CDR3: CASSVGTEGGYTF
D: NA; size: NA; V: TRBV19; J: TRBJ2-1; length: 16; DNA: TGTGCCAGTAGGCGTTATGGTGGGGGCGCTCCCGATGAGCAGTTCTTC; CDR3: CASRRYGGGAPDEQFF
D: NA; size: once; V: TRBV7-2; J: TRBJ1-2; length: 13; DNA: TGTGCCAGCAGCTTAGAGGTTGGAGGCGGCTACACCTTC; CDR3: CASSLEVGGGYTF
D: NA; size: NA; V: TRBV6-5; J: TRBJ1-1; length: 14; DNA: TGTGCCAGCAGTCCTAGGGGGGGAGGCACTGAAGCTTTCTTT; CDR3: CASSPRGGGTEAFF
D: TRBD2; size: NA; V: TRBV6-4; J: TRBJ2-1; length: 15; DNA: TGTGCCAGCAGTGGCGGACTAGCGGGAGCCAATGAGCAGTTCTTC; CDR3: CASSGGLAGANEQFF
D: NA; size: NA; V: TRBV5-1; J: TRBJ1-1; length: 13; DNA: TGCGCCAGCAGCTTATCGGAGTTTACTGAAGCTTTCTTT; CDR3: CASSLSEFTEAFF
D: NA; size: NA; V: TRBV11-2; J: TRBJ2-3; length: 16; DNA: TGTGCCAGCAGCTTAGCGGCGGGGCGATCCACAGATACGCAGTATTTT; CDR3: CASSLAAGRSTDTQYF
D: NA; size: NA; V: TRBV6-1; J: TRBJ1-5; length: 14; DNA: TGTGCCAGCAGTGAAGCGGGCGGGGATCGGCCCCAGCATTTT; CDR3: CASSEAGGDRPQHF
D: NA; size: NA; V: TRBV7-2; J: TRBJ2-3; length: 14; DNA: TGTGCCAGCAGCAAGACCCTTGCGGATGATACGCAGTATTTT; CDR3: CASSKTLADDTQYF
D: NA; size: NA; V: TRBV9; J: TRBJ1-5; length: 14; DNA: TGTGCCAGCAGCGTAGCTGCTGCCGGGGAGCCCCAGCATTTT; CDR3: CASSVAAAGEPQHF
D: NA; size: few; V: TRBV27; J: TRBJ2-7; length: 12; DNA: TGTGCCAGCAGTTTTGCGGGTCACGAGCAGTACTTC; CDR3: CASSFAGHEQYF
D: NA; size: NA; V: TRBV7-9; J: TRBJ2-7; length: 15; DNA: TGTGCCAGCAGCTTAGCGGTCGGGGTTCGCTACGAGCAGTACTTC; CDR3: CASSLAVGVRYEQYF
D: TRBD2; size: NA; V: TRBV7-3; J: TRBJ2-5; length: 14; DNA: TGTGCCAGCAGCTTAAGCGGGAGGAGAGAGACCCAGTACTTC; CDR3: CASSLSGRRETQYF
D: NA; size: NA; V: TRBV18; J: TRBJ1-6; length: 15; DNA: TGTGCCAGCTCACCACTCCGGACAGATAATTCACCCCTCCACTTT; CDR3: CASSPLRTDNSPLHF
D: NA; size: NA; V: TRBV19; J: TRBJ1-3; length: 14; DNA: TGTGCCAGTAATCCGACAATCTCTGGAAACACCATATATTTT; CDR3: CASNPTISGNTIYF
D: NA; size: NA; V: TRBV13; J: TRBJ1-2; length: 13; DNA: TGTGCCAGCAGCAAAGACAGGTCCGGTGGCTACACCTTC; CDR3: CASSKDRSGGYTF